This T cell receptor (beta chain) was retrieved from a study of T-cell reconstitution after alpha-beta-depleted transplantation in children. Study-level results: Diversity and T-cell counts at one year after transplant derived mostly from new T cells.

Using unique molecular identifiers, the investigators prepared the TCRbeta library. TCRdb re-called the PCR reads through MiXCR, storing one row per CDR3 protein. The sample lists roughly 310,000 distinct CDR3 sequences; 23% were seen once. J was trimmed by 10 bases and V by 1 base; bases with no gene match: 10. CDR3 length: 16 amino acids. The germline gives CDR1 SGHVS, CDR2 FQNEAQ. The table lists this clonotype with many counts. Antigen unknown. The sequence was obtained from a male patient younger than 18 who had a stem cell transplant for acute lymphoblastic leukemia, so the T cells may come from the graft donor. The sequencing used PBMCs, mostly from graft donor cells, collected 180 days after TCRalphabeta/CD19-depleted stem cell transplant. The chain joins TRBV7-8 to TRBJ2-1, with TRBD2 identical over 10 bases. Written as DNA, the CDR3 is TGTGCCAGCAGCTTAGGTGGGGTAGCGGGAGGTCGCGAGCAGTTCTTC. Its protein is CASSLGGVAGGREQFF.